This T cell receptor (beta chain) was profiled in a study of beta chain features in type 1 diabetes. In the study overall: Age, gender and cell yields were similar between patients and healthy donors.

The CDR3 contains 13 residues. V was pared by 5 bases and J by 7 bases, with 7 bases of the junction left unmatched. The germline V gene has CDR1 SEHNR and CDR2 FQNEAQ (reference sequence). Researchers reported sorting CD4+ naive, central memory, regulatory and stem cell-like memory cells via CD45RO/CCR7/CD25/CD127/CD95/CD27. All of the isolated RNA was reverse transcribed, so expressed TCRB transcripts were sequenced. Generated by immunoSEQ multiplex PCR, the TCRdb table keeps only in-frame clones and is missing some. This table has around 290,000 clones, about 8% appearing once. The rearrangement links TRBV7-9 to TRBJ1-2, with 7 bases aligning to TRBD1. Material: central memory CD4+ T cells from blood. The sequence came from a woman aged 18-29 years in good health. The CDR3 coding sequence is TGTGCCAGCAGCGAGGGACAGTGGCGTGGCTACACCTTC. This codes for CASSEGQWRGYTF.